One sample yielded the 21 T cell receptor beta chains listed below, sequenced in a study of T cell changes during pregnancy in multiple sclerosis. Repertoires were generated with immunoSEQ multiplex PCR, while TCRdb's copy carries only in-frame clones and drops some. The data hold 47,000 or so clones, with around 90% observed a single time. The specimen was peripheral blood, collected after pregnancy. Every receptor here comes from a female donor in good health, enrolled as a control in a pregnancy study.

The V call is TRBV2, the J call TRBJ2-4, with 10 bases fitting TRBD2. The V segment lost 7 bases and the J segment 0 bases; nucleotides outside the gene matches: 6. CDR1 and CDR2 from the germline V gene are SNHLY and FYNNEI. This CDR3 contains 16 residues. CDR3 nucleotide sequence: TGTGCCAGCATGAGCGGGGGGGCTTCAGCCAAAAACATTCAGTACTTC. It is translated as CASMSGGASAKNIQYF.

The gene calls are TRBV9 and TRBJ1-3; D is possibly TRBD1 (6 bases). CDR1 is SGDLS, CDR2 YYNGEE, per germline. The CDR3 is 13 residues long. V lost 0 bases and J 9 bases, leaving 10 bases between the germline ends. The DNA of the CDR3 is TGTGCCAGCAGCGTAGACAGGGAGGGCACCATATATTTT. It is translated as CASSVDREGTIYF. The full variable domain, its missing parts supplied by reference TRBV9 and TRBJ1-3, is DSGVTQTPKHLITATGQRVTLRCSPRSGDLSVYWYQQSLDQGLQFLIQYYNGEERAKGNILERFSAQQFPDLHSELNLSSLELGDSALYFCASSVDREGTIYFGEGSWLTVV.

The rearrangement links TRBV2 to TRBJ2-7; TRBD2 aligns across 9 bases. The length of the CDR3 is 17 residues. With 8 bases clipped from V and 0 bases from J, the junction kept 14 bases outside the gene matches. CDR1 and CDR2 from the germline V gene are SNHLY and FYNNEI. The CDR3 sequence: CASPRLAGASSSYEQYF. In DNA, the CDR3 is TGTGCCAGCCCCCGCTTAGCGGGGGCCTCTAGCTCCTACGAGCAGTACTTC. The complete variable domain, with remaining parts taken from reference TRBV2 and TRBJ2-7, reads EPEVTQTPSHQVTQMGQEVILRCVPISNHLYFYWYRQILGQKVEFLVSFYNNEISEKSEIFDDQFSVERPDGSNFTLKIRSTKLEDSAMYFCASPRLAGASSSYEQYFGPGTRLTVT.

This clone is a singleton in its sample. The CDR3 is CASSLGGMTNYGYTF. As DNA, the CDR3 is TGCGCCAGCAGCTTGGGAGGGATGACTAACTATGGCTACACCTTC. The rearrangement links TRBV5-1 to TRBJ1-2; D call uncertain. V was cut by 0 bases and J by 0 bases, with 9 bases left in between. CDR1 SGHRS and CDR2 YFSETQ come from the germline V gene. This CDR3 spans 15 amino acids.

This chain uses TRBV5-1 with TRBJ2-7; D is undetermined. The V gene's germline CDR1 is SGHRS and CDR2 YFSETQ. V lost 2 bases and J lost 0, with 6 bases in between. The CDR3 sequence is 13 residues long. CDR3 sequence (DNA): TGCGCCAGCAGCTTTGTCTCCTCCTACGAGCAGTACTTC. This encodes CASSFVSSYEQYF.

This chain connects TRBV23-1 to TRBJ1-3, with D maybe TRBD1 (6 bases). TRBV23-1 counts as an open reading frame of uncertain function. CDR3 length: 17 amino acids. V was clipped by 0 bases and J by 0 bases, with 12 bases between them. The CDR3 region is CASSQSSFRGSGNTIYF. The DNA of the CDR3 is TGCGCCAGCAGTCAATCGTCTTTCAGGGGCTCTGGAAACACCATATATTTT.

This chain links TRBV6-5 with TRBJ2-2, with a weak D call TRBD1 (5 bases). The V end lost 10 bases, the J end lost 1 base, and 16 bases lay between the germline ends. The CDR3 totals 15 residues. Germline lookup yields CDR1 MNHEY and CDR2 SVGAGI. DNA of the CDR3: TGTGCCATAGCCCGGTGGCAGGGGAACACCGGGGAGCTGTTTTTT. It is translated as CAIARWQGNTGELFF.

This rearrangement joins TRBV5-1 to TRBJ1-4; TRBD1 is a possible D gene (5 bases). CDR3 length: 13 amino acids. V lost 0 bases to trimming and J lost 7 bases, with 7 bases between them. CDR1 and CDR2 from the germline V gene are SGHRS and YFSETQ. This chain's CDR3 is CASSLAQAEKLFF. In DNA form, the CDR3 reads TGCGCCAGCAGCTTGGCACAGGCTGAAAAACTGTTTTTT.

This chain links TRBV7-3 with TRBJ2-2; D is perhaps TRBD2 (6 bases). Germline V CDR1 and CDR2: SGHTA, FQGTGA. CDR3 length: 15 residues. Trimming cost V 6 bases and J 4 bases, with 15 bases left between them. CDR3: CASSYRRGFTGELFF. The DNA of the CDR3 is TGTGCCAGCAGTTACAGGAGGGGTTTCACCGGGGAGCTGTTTTTT.

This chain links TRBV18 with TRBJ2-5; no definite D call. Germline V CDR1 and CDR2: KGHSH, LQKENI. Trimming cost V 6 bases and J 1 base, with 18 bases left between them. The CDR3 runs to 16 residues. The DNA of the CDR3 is TGTGCCAGCTCCCTTAAGCCAAGAGGCTCCCAAGAGACCCAGTACTTC. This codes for CASSLKPRGSQETQYF.

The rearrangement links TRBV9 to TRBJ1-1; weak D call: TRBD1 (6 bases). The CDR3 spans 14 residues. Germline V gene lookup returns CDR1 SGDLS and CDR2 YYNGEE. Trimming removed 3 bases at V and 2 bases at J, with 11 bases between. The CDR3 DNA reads TGTGCCAGCAGCGCGACAGGATCAAACACTGAAGCTTTCTTT. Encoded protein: CASSATGSNTEAFF.

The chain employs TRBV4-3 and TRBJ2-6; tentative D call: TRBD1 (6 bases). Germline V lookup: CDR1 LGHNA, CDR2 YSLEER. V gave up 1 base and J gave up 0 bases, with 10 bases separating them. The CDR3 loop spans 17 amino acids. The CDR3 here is CASSQGLGASGANVLTF. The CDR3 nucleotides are TGCGCCAGCAGCCAAGGTTTGGGGGCCTCTGGGGCCAACGTCCTGACTTTC.

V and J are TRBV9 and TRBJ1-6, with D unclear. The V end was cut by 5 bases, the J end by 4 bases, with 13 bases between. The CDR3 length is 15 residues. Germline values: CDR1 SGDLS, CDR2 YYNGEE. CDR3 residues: CASSADGGYNSPLHF. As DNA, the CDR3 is TGTGCCAGCAGTGCCGATGGAGGGTATAATTCACCCCTCCACTTT.

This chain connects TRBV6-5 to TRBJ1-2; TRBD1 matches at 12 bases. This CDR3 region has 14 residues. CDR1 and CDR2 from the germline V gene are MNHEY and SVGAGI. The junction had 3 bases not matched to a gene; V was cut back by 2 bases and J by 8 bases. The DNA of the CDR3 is TGTGCCAGCAGTTACGGGACAGGGGGCTTGGGCTACACCTTC. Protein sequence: CASSYGTGGLGYTF.

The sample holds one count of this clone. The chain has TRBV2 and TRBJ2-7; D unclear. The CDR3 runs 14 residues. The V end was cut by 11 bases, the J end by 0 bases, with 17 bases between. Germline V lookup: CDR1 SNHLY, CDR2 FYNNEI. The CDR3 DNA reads TGTGCCGTGCGCCCTCACAGTAGCTCCTACGAGCAGTACTTC. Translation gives CAVRPHSSSYEQYF.

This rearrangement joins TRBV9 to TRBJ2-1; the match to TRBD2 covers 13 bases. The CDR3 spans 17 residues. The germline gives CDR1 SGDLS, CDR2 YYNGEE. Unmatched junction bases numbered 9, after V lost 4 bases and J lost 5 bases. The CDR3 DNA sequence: TGTGCCAGCAGCTTCCGGACTAGCGGGAGTCCCCACAATGAGCAGTTCTTC. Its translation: CASSFRTSGSPHNEQFF.

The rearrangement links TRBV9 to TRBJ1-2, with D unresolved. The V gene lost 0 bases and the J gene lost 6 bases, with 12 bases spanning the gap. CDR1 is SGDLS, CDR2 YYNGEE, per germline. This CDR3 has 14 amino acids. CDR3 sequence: CASSVAPLGDGYTF. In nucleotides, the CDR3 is TGTGCCAGCAGCGTAGCGCCCCTGGGAGATGGCTACACCTTC.

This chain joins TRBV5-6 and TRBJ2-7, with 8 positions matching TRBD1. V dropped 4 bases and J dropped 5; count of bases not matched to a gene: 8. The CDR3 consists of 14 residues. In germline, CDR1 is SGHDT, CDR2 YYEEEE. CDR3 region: CASSPQGQGHEQYF. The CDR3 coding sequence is TGTGCCAGCAGCCCTCAAGGACAGGGTCACGAGCAGTACTTC.

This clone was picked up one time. The CDR3 sequence is CSVTGGINNYGYTF. The CDR3 DNA reads TGCAGCGTTACAGGGGGTATCAATAACTATGGCTACACCTTC. This chain joins TRBV29-1 and TRBJ1-2, with 8 bases matching TRBD1. With V trimmed by 5 bases and J by 1 base, 6 bases remained unmatched. CDR3 length equals 14 residues. Germline V CDR1 and CDR2: SQVTM, ANQGSEA.

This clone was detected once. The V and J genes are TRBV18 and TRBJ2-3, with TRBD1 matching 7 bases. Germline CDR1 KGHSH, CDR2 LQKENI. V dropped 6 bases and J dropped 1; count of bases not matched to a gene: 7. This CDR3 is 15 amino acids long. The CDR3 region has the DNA TGTGCCAGCTCCCCCCAGGGACAGCGCACAGATACGCAGTATTTT. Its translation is CASSPQGQRTDTQYF.

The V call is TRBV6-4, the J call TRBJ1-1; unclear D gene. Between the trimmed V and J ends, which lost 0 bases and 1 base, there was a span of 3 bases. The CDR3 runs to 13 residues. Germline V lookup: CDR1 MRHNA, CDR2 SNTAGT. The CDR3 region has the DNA TGTGCCAGCAGTGACTCTAGGAACACTGAAGCTTTCTTT. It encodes CASSDSRNTEAFF.